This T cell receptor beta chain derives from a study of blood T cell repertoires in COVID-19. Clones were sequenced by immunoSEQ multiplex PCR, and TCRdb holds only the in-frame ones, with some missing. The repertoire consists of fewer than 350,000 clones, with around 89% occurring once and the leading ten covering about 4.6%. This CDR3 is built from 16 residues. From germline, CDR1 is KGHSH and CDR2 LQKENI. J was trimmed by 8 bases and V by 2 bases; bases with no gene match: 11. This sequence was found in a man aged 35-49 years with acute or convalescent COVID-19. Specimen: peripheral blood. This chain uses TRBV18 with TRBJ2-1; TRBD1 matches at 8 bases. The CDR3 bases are TGTGCCAGCTCACCAACTTATTCACAGGGGGTCGATGAGCAGTTCTTC. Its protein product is CASSPTYSQGVDEQFF. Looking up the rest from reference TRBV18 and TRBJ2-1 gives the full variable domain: NAGVMQNPRHLVRRRGQEARLRCSPMKGHSHVYWYRQLPEEGLKFMVYLQKENIIDESGMPKERFSAEFPKEGPSILRIQQVVRGDSAAYFCASSPTYSQGVDEQFFGPGTRLTVL.